This is a list of T cell receptor beta chains from one sample in a study of shared clonotypes between healthy human individuals. The table came from immunoSEQ multiplex PCR; TCRdb's copy has only in-frame clones and leaves some out. This table has about 2.1 million clones, 90% to 95% appearing once. Sequencing used naive CD8+ T cells from PBMCs. The source is a young man in good health. Some clones in this sample may be carry-over from other donors' samples. The CDR3 runs from the conserved cysteine through the conserved F or W. The D gene is left open where the match is weak. For some rows the clone size is stated as once, few or many, or as a class when expanded; others skip it.

j_gene	abundance	v_gene	d_gene	CDR3aa	CDR3nt
TRBJ1-1	.	TRBV6-5	.	CASSYGASMNTEAFF	TGTGCCAGCAGTTACGGGGCGAGCATGAACACTGAAGCTTTCTTT
TRBJ1-1	.	TRBV6-5	.	CASSYLAGLNTEAFF	TGTGCCAGCAGTTATTTAGCAGGGTTGAACACTGAAGCTTTCTTT
TRBJ2-1	once	TRBV7-6	TRBD2	CASSFATSGDYNEQFF	TGTGCCAGCAGCTTCGCCACTAGCGGAGATTACAATGAGCAGTTCTTC
TRBJ2-1	.	TRBV7-9	TRBD2	CASHGSGSFYEQFF	TGTGCCAGCCATGGTAGCGGGAGTTTCTATGAGCAGTTCTTC
TRBJ2-2	once	TRBV19	.	CASSIQGDNTGELFF	TGTGCCAGTAGTATCCAGGGCGACAACACCGGGGAGCTGTTTTTT
TRBJ2-7	.	TRBV28	.	CASSWETWPGKDEQYF	TGTGCCAGCAGTTGGGAAACGTGGCCAGGGAAGGACGAGCAGTACTTC
TRBJ1-3	once	TRBV27	.	CASSFRGSGNTIYF	TGTGCCAGCAGTTTTCGAGGCTCTGGAAACACCATATATTTT
TRBJ2-5	.	TRBV9	TRBD2	CASSVGTSVLETQYF	TGTGCCAGCAGCGTAGGGACTAGCGTGTTAGAGACCCAGTACTTC
TRBJ2-5	.	TRBV28	TRBD2	CASSEGTSGIETQYF	TGTGCCAGCAGCGAGGGGACTAGCGGGATTGAGACCCAGTACTTC
TRBJ1-1	.	TRBV21-1	.	CARLISYRGVNTEAFF	TGTGCCAGGTTGATCTCCTACAGGGGCGTAAACACTGAAGCTTTCTTT
TRBJ1-2	.	TRBV4-1	.	CASSQDPRGYNYGYTF	TGCGCCAGCAGCCAAGATCCCCGGGGGTATAACTATGGCTACACCTTC
TRBJ1-3	.	TRBV7-9	.	CASSRPATRPKSGNTIYF	TGTGCCAGCAGCCGCCCAGCAACGAGACCGAAGTCTGGAAACACCATATATTTT
TRBJ2-1	.	TRBV19	TRBD2	CASSSPAGEEVNEQFF	TGTGCCAGTAGTTCGCCGGCGGGAGAGGAGGTAAATGAGCAGTTCTTC
TRBJ2-5	.	TRBV7-9	.	CASSLENWNF	TGTGCCAGCAGCTTAGAAAATTGGAACTTC